The T cell receptor (beta chain) under discussion was sequenced for a study of T cell repertoires in cytomegalovirus infection. As for the study in general: It can be stated that public TCR beta signatures indicated CMV infection as well as a matching HLA type.

TCRdb re-derived calls from the reads in MiXCR, one entry per CDR3 protein. The sample shows under 200,000 distinct CDR3 sequences, approximately 9.6% of them seen only once. Study findings and constraints: There were carriers of CMV plus the relevant HLA, and cumulative public TCR beta family frequency identified them. The study found HLA-C-restricted CMV-specific TCR beta clonotypes dominating the ex vivo response.

This clonotype was observed a few times. Its antigen is not known. The CDR3 spans 12 residues. Looked up from germline, CDR1 is SGDLS and CDR2 is YYNGEE. Trimming cost V 0 bases and J 6 bases, with 5 bases left between them. This sequence joins TRBV9 and TRBJ2-3; D not certain. The sequence came from a human donor in good health (CMV status not recorded). Some clones in this sample may be carry-over from other donors' samples. The sample consisted of PBMCs. CDR3 DNA sequence: TGTGCCAGCAGCGTAGTTGAGGATACGCAGTATTTT. Its translation: CASSVVEDTQYF.